This T cell receptor beta chain was retrieved from a study of lymphopenia after photon versus proton radiotherapy. Study-level findings and limits: A bigger post-nadir fall in TCR diversity correlated inversely with survival time in deceased patients. Oligoclonal CD8+ Temra expansion after nadir drove photon patients' diversity drop. Better survival with proton therapy was suggested as possible, not demonstrated. Photon-treated patients lost naive T cells and TCR diversity; proton-treated stayed stable.

The method was immunoSEQ multiplex PCR; TCRdb's version includes in-frame clones alone and lacks a portion of them. The sample lists approximately 45,000 clones, over 75% seen once, with over 2% in the top ten. The V end was cut by 6 bases, the J end by 8 bases, with 11 bases between. The CDR3 extends over 12 amino acids. Per germline, CDR1 MGHDK and CDR2 SYGVNS. In its sample, this clone is medium-sized. The antigen remains undetermined. This TCR derives from a man in his forties with gastric cancer. V and J are TRBV25-1 and TRBJ2-4, with D possibly being TRBD1 (5 bases). The sequencing used peripheral blood, collected from a patient treated with photon-based radiotherapy. Written as DNA, the CDR3 is TGTGCCAGCAGAGGGAAAGGGGACATTCAGTACTTC. It codes for CASRGKGDIQYF.